This TCR beta chain was recorded in a study of ipilimumab plus nivolumab after autologous stem cell transplantation. Checkpoint therapy with ipilimumab 1 mg/kg began 14 to 28 days after transplant. The table came from immunoSEQ multiplex PCR; TCRdb's copy has only in-frame clones and leaves some out. Altogether 20,000 to 25,000 clones are present, 77% being singletons, with the ten largest covering around 18%. Germline CDR1 SEHNR, CDR2 FQNEAQ (reference sequence). V shed 5 bases, J shed 4 bases, and the junction held 16 bases outside the gene matches. CDR3 size: 17 residues. This clone was counted between two and nine times.

This sequence was found in a male donor with diffuse large B-cell lymphoma. The chain has TRBV7-9 and TRBJ2-7; 8 nucleotides match TRBD1. The source was PBMCs, collected in a trial of ipilimumab plus nivolumab as post-transplant consolidation. CDR3 sequence (DNA): TGTGCCAGCAGCCCTAGGACCGGGACAGGCGGGACTTACGAGCAGTACTTC. It translates to CASSPRTGTGGTYEQYF.